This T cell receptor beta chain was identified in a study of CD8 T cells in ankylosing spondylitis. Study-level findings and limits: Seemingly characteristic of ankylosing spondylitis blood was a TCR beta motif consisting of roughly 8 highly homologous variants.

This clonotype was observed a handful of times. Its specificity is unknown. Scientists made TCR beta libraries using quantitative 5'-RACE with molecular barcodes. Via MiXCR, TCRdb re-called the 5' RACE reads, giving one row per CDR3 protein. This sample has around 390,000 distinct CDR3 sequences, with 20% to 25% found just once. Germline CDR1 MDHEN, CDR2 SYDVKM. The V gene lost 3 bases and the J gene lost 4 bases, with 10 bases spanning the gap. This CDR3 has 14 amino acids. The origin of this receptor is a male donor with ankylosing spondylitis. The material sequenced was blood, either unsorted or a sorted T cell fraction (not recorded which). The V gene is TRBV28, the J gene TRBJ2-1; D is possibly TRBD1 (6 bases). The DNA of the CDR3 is TGTGCCAGCAGTTTGGTAGGGACATACAATGAGCAGTTCTTC. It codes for CASSLVGTYNEQFF.